The TCR beta chain under discussion was sequenced for a study of cytomegalovirus exposure and HLA in healthy donors. General observations from the study: Presence/absence analysis assumed near-uniform sequencing depth across donors.

Points on this clone: Its target is not known.

The PCR made use of 60 Vbeta and 13 Jbeta primers. The authors' processing: The count from a later analysis was some 81 million unique TCR beta chains, 9.5 million to 11 million of them shared. TCRdb's table, derived via immunoSEQ multiplex PCR, lists solely in-frame clones and lacks some. V and J calls and clone size are given by that table; D and trimming were obtained from the DNA. The sample holds some 140,000 clones, 55% to 75% seen once. Germline-derived CDR1 and CDR2 are SGHTA and FQGNSA. The V gene end was trimmed by 1 base and the J gene end by 5 bases; junction bases not matched to a gene: 10. The CDR3 runs to 16 residues.

This chain uses TRBV7-2 with TRBJ2-5, with 7 bases lining up with TRBD2. The specimen sequenced was PBMCs. This sequence originates from a man between 45 and 60 years old in good health and CMV-seropositive. The CDR3 DNA reads TGTGCCAGCAGCTTAGAAGCGGGACCTCCCAGGGAGACCCAGTACTTC. Translating it yields CASSLEAGPPRETQYF. Based on the CDR3 plus reference TRBV7-2 and TRBJ2-5, the full variable domain is GAGVSQSPSNKVTEKGKDVELRCDPISGHTALYWYRQSLGQGLEFLIYFQGNSAPDKSGLPSDRFSAERTGGSVSTLTIQRTQQEDSAVYLCASSLEAGPPRETQYFGPGTRLLVL.